This T cell receptor (beta chain) was recovered during a study of T cells in Graves' hyperthyroidism and ophthalmopathy. Whole-study context: Peripheral blood samples were taken at initial diagnosis, prior to any treatment. Findings of the study overall: Ophthalmopathy was model-predicted a median approximately six months pre-onset.

Investigators excluded patients with uncontrolled infection, other autoimmune disease, pregnancy or lactation. PBMCs were sourced from more than 7.5 ml fresh peripheral blood. Amplification of TCR beta CDR3 regions used RNA as the template. When the TCR CDR3 underwent first-round RT-PCR, the HTBI primer set was used. In TCRdb, the multiplex PCR reads were re-called with MiXCR into one record per CDR3 protein. The sample contains more than 500,000 distinct CDR3 sequences, more than 15% of which appear only once. The sample holds a few counts of this clonotype. Its antigen is not known. CDR3 length: 14 residues. Per germline, CDR1 DFQATT and CDR2 SNEGSKA (reference sequence). The germline V and J ends were trimmed by 7 bases and 1 base, with 13 bases remaining between them.

This sequence originates from a young woman with Graves' ophthalmopathy. Material for sequencing was blood. This chain connects TRBV20-1 to TRBJ2-2; no firm D call. In DNA, the CDR3 is TGCAGTGTCCCGCTCTCCTTGAACACCGGGGAGCTGTTTTTT. Encoded protein: CSVPLSLNTGELFF.